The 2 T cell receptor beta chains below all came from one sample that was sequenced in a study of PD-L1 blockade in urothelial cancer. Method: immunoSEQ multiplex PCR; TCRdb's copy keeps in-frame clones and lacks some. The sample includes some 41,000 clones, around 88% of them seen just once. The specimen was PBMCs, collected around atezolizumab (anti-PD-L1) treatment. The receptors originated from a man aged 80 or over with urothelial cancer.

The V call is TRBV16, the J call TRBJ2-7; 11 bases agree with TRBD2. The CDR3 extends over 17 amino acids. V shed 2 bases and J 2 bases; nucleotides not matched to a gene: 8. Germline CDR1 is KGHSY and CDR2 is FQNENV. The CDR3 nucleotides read TGTGCCAGCAGCCAAGTAGCGGGAGGGAGACCTCCCTACGAGCAGTACTTC. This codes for CASSQVAGGRPPYEQYF.

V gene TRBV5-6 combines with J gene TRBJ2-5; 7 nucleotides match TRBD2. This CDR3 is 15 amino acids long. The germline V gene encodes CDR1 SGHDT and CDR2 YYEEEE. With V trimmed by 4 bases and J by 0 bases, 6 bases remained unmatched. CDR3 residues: CASSLSGTYQETQYF. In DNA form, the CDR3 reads TGTGCCAGCAGCCTCAGCGGGACGTACCAAGAGACCCAGTACTTC.